The sequence of this T cell receptor (beta chain) was determined in a study of beta chain features in type 1 diabetes (dated by TCRdb to 2016 to 2019). Background for the entire study: Patients and healthy donors did not differ in mean age, gender distribution, total cell number or subset yield. A total of about 100 million sorted cells were examined across all samples, and RNA yield correlated strongly with the number of cells per subset. The study compared the TCRB repertoires of sorted circulating CD4+ T cell subsets in recently diagnosed type 1 diabetes patients with those in matched healthy donors. Regulatory and stem cell-like memory subsets were obtained from only 8 patients and roughly 8 healthy donors, while naive and central memory subsets were obtained from all 30 or so donors. Study-level results and caveats: Because cDNA rather than genomic DNA was sequenced, highly expressing activated cells could have been over-represented, although no difference in activation and CD3 levels was found between groups. Shorter templates might be favored by PCR, yet because patient and control samples were amplified and corrected together, any such skew would affect both groups equally. At VDJ recombination sites, type 1 diabetes patients had fewer insertions and more deleted nucleotides, which implies abnormalities in thymic rearrangement. Because small numbers of individuals were included in the HLA sub-analyses, any influence of HLA type on TCRB rearrangement was left unresolved. Naive, central memory and regulatory TCRB repertoires appeared to be more alike among patients than among healthy donors. A moderate but significant shortening of TCRB CDR3 length was observed in type 1 diabetes patients in all four CD4+ subsets.

As for this clone: No antigen is known for it. It has no much larger one-base neighbor in the sample; base qualities were not kept.

All of the isolated RNA was reverse transcribed with the High Capacity cDNA Reverse Transcription Kit, so expressed TCRB transcripts were sequenced. Deep immunoSEQ sequencing was applied to naive, central memory and regulatory T cell samples, giving an average of roughly 3.3 million total reads per sample. After sorted cells were lysed in RLT buffer, RNA was extracted with DNase-treated RNeasy Micro or Mini kits, with the choice depending on cell number. To prevent cross-contamination, each cell subset was processed individually, whereas patient and healthy donor samples were processed jointly. Using the immunoSEQ multiplex PCR, TCRB sequences were amplified from cDNA into 87-bp fragments spanning the CDR3 region. Amplicons were sequenced on the Illumina HiSeq platform. In the original analysis: Synthetic template baselines were used to correct PCR bias computationally, reads within Hamming distance 2 were collapsed together, and singletons that could not be merged were discarded. Reads were aligned to IMGT to assign V, D and J genes, CDR3 length, and insertions or deletions at six rearrangement sites. Clonotype counts were normalized to sorted cell number within each subset before computing true diversity and Gini coefficients with the tcR R package. The overlap coefficient, calculated on TCRB nucleotide sequences, was used to measure repertoire sharing. Out-of-frame TCRB sequences from naive cells were analyzed to stand in for the pre-selection repertoire. TCRdb limited this immuneACCESS table to in-frame rearrangements with V and J called. A share of clones is missing; checked studies link under half to unresolved V genes, and the rest is unexplained. Clone size and V and J calls were adopted from that table, with D and trimming inferred from the DNA. The sample table shows 450,000 to 600,000 clones, and 25% to 35% are seen once. Around 0.065% of the sample goes to the ten largest clones.

V is clipped by 2 bases and J by 0 bases, and the sequence between their germline boundaries is 9 bases long. The CDR3 measures 14 amino acids from cysteine to phenylalanine. Only the CDR3 DNA is retained, 42 bases long and in frame from the first base. From a lookup of the germline V gene (reference sequence), CDR1 and CDR2 are GTSNPN and SVGIG. Each donor gave one peripheral blood draw, approximately 110 mL on average, collected into heparinised tubes. A BD FACSAria II was used to sort naive, central memory, regulatory and stem cell-like memory CD4+ T cells with a panel that included CD45RO, CCR7, CD25, CD127, CD95 and CD27. All sorted populations exceeded 95% purity. PBMCs were separated immediately by Lymphoprep density gradient centrifugation and were stained directly, without being cultured. So that batch effects would be minimized, each experiment stained and sorted samples in pairs, pairing one healthy donor with one patient.

The sequence came from a man between 18 and 29 years old in good health. Sequences were obtained from naive CD4+ T cells from blood. Per the publication, the cell subset or site label means: true naive CD4+ T cells. Rearrangement joined TRBV30 to TRBJ2-3, and the D gene may be TRBD2, 5 bases matching. The CDR3 in this case is CAWSRGISTDTQYF. The nucleotides are TGTGCCTGGAGTAGAGGGATTAGCACAGATACGCAGTATTTT.